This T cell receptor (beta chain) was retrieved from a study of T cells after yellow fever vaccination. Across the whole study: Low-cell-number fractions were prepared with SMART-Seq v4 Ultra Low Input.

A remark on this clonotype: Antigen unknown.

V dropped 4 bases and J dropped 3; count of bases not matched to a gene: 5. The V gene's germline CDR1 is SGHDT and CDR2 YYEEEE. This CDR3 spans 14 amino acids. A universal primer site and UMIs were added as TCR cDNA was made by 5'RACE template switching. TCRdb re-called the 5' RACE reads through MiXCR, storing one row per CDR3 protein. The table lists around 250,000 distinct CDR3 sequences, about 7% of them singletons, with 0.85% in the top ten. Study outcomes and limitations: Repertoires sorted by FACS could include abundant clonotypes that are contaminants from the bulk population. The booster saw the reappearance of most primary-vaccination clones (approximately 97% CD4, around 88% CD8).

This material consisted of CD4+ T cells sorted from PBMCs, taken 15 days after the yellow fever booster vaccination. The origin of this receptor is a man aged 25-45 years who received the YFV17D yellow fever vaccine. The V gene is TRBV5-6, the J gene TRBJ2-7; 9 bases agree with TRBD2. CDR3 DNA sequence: TGTGCCAGCAGCCAACTAGCGGGTAGCTACGAGCAGTACTTC. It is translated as CASSQLAGSYEQYF.